Described below is a single T cell receptor (beta chain) sequence and its context. The sample comes from a study of blood T cell repertoires in COVID-19. Sequenced by immunoSEQ multiplex PCR; TCRdb stores in-frame clones only, minus some. The table includes around 190,000 clones, roughly 87% detected once. V shed 0 bases and J shed 4 bases, with 17 bases lying between them. There are 16 residues in the CDR3. The germline V gene has CDR1 SGHDT and CDR2 YYEEEE. The clonotype comes from a woman in her seventies with COVID-19, enrolled during active disease. V and J are TRBV5-6 and TRBJ2-7; TRBD2 might be the D (6 bases). The sample consisted of peripheral blood. CDR3 amino acids: CASSLDPLATLYEQYF. Written as DNA, the CDR3 is TGTGCCAGCAGCTTGGACCCCCTAGCGACCCTTTACGAGCAGTACTTC.